Below, 2 T cell receptor beta chains from the same sample are listed, as sequenced in a study of blood T cell repertoires in COVID-19. The assay was immunoSEQ multiplex PCR, and TCRdb's table has in-frame clones only and misses some. Altogether about 280,000 clones are present, roughly four fifths being singletons, with the ten largest covering about 5%. The specimen was PBMCs or T cells enriched from blood (not recorded which). The receptors here all came from a man aged 40-50 years who had been exposed to COVID-19.

This clone occurred once. This chain connects TRBV7-2 to TRBJ2-5; 12 bases are a match to TRBD2. The CDR3 has 15 residues. V lost 5 bases and J lost 6; bases outside the gene matches: 7. Germline assignment: CDR1 SGHTA and CDR2 FQGNSA. The CDR3 protein is CASSATTSGRKTQYF. CDR3 sequence (DNA): TGTGCCAGCAGCGCTACGACTAGCGGGAGAAAGACCCAGTACTTC.

The rearrangement joins TRBV7-6 to TRBJ2-7; the match to TRBD1 covers 8 bases. This CDR3 region has 15 residues. V shed 5 bases, J shed 4 bases, and the junction held 10 bases outside the gene matches. Per germline, CDR1 SGHVS and CDR2 FNYEAQ. This chain's CDR3 is CASSPGQDQGYEQYF. CDR3 DNA sequence: TGTGCCAGCAGCCCGGGACAGGACCAGGGGTACGAGCAGTACTTC.